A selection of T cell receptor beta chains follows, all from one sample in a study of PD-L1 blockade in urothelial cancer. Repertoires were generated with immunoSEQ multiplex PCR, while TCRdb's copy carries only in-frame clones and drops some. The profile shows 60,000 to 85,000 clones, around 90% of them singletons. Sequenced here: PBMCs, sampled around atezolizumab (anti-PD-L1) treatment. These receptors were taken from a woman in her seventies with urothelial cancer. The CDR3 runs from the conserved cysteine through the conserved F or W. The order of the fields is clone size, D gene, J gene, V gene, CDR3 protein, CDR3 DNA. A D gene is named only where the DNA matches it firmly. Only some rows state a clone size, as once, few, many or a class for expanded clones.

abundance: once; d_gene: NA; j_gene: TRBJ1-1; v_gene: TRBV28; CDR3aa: CASRPHGGSTEAFF; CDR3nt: TGTGCCAGCAGACCTCACGGCGGGAGCACTGAAGCTTTCTTT
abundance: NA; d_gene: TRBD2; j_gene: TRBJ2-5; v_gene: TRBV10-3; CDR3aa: CATGGLDGETQYF; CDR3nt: TGTGCCACGGGGGGACTAGACGGAGAGACCCAGTACTTC
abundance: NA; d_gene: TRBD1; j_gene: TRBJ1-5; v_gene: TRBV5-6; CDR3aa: CASSFFSTGDQPQHF; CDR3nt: TGTGCCAGCAGCTTTTTTTCCACAGGGGACCAGCCCCAGCATTTT
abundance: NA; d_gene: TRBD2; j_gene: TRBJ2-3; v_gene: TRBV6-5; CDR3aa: CAVRTSGGADTQYF; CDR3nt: TGTGCCGTCCGAACTAGCGGGGGCGCAGATACGCAGTATTTT
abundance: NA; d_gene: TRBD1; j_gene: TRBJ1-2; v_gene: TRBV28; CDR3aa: CASSLTGTGNLYGYTF; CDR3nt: TGTGCCAGCAGTTTGACCGGGACAGGGAACTTGTATGGCTACACCTTC
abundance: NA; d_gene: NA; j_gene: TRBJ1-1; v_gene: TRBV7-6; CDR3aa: CASSFGEDTEAFF; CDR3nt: TGTGCCAGCAGCTTCGGAGAGGACACTGAAGCTTTCTTT
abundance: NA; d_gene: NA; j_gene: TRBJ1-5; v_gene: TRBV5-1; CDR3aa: CASSPGYGNQPQHF; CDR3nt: TGCGCCAGCAGCCCAGGGTATGGCAATCAGCCCCAGCATTTT
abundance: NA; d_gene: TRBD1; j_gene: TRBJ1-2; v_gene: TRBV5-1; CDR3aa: CASSLRTGDYGYTF; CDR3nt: TGCGCCAGCAGCTTGCGGACAGGGGATTATGGCTACACCTTC
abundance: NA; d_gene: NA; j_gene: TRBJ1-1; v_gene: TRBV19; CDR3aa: CASTPSPIAEAFF; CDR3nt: TGTGCCAGTACCCCGAGTCCGATCGCTGAAGCTTTCTTT
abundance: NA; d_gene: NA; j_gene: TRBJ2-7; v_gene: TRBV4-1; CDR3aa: CASSQTPLELYEQYF; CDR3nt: TGCGCCAGCAGCCAAACTCCCCTCGAACTGTACGAGCAGTACTTC
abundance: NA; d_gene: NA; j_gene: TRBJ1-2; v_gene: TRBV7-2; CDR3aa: CASSFKVERKLVNYGYTF; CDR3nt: TGTGCCAGCAGCTTTAAGGTAGAGCGGAAGTTAGTCAACTATGGCTACACCTTC
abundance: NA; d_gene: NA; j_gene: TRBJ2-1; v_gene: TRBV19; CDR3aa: CASSIGERNNNEQFF; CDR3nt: TGTGCCAGTAGTATTGGGGAGCGGAACAACAATGAGCAGTTCTTC
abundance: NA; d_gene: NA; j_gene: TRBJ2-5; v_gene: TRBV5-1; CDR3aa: CASSLAPGQKETQYF; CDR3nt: TGCGCCAGCAGCTTGGCCCCGGGTCAGAAAGAGACCCAGTACTTC
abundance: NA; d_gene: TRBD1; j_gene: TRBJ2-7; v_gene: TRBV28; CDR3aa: CASRVTGDEQYF; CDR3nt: TGTGCCAGCAGGGTTACAGGGGACGAGCAGTACTTC
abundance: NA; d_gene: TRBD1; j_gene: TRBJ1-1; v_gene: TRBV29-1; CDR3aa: CSVVDTGGMNTEAFF; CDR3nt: TGCAGCGTTGTAGATACAGGGGGGATGAACACTGAAGCTTTCTTT
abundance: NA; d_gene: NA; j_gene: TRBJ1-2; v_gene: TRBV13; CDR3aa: CASSLGRTEVNYGYTF; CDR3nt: TGTGCCAGCAGCTTAGGCCGGACGGAGGTTAACTATGGCTACACCTTC
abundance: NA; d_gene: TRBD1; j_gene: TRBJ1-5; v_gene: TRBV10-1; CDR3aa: CASGQGGQPQHF; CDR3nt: TGCGCCAGCGGACAGGGAGGCCAGCCCCAGCATTTT
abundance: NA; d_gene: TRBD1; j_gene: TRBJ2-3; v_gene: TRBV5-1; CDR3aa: CASSPQGATDTQYF; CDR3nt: TGCGCCAGCAGCCCGCAGGGGGCAACAGATACGCAGTATTTT
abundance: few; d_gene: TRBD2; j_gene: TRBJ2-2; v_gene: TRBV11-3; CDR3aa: CASSSPAGTTNTGELFF; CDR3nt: TGTGCCAGCAGCTCCCCCGCCGGGACTACGAACACCGGGGAGCTGTTTTTT
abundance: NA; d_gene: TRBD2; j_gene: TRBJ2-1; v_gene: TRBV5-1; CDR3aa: CASSSGTSGGVRDVEQFF; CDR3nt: TGCGCCAGCAGCTCTGGGACTAGCGGGGGGGTACGTGACGTTGAGCAGTTCTTC